This T cell receptor (beta chain) was sequenced for a study of type 1 regulatory T cells (dated by TCRdb to about 2021). A note on the overall study: The study characterized an in vitro protocol that generated a Tr1-enriched, alloantigen-specific CD4 T cell product named T-allo10. Patients with hematological malignancies who were receiving allogeneic hematopoietic stem cell transplantation were the group in which T-allo10 was being clinically evaluated.

T-allo10 cells derived from donors were reported to be host alloantigen-specific and anergic, and to suppress in an alloantigen-specific manner. Regarding this clonotype: Its recognized antigen is unknown. Qualities for individual bases were not recorded, and no much larger clone is one base off.

TCRdb records Illumina MiSeq as the sequencer. TCRdb reworked the public reads: Q25 trimming with fastp, MiXCR clone assembly, productive beta chains retained. Entries are consolidated by CDR3 protein sequence, retaining the most common genes and DNA. Here the sample has 60,000 to 80,000 distinct CDR3 sequences; 55% to 80% occur a single time. The biggest ten clones account for 7.6% of the sample. CDR1 DFQATT and CDR2 SNEGSKA were looked up in the germline V gene (reference sequence). Clipping removes 4 bases from V and 5 bases from J, with 6 as the unmatched junction base count. From its cysteine to its phenylalanine, the CDR3 spans 14 amino acids. Only CDR3 DNA is held: 42 bases, read in frame from base 1.

The TCR originated in a human donor in good health. The chain uses TRBV20-1 and TRBJ2-5, with 11 bases in between that match TRBD2. Material: cultured T cells, either the whole culture or a sorted T cell fraction (not recorded which). Read against the paper, the sample's cell subset or site label means: Tr1-enriched cell product generated in vitro against host alloantigens. The CDR3: CSAIPSGRLETQYF. The nucleotide sequence reads as follows: TGCAGTGCTATCCCTAGCGGGAGGTTGGAGACCCAGTACTTC.